Listed here is a single T cell receptor beta chain. The antigen remains unidentified. CDR1 and CDR2 (germline): SGHTS, YDEGEE. The V and J ends lost 0 bases and 7 bases respectively, with 14 bases between them. This CDR3 is 14 amino acids long. These data originate in a study of cytomegalovirus exposure and HLA in healthy donors. Study conclusions and caveats: Previously analyzed data showed that most TCR beta V segments were productive at a frequency of about 90% or about 30%.

With 60 Vbeta and 13 Jbeta primers, the PCR was carried out. Assay: immunoSEQ multiplex PCR; the TCRdb copy retains only in-frame clones and omits some. The sample has about 110,000 clones; roughly four fifths are singletons. The source material was PBMCs. The clonotype originates from a man between 18 and 29 years old in good health and CMV-seronegative. This chain uses TRBV5-8 with TRBJ2-7, with TRBD1 as a possible D gene (5 bases). CDR3 nucleotides: TGTGCCAGCAGCTTGGGCAGGGCGAGGCAAGAGCAGTACTTC. This gives the protein CASSLGRARQEQYF.